This T cell receptor (beta chain) was identified during a study of blood T cell repertoires in COVID-19. Across the whole study: Specimens from acute and convalescent COVID-19 originated in the United States, Italy and Spain.

Participants were aged about 18 to 95 years, lived in under 30 US areas, and enrolled virtually. Before being deemed recovered, Cohort 3 donors had two negative PCRs, clearance, or symptom resolution. The authors' processing: The assay estimated nucleated cells by amplifying reference gene primers. Using immunoSEQ multiplex PCR, the repertoire was profiled, and TCRdb retains in-frame clones only, with some absent. The DNA was the basis for D and trimming; V, J and clone size are from that table. Of some 200,000 clones detected, roughly 84% appear once; the ten largest clones hold 7.5%. The CDR3 has 15 residues. Germline V lookup: CDR1 KGHDR, CDR2 SFDVKD. Unmatched junction bases numbered 3, after V lost 4 bases and J lost 2 bases.

V gene TRBV24-1 combines with J gene TRBJ1-2; 10 bases fit TRBD1. This receptor was obtained from a man aged 35-49 years who had recovered from COVID-19. Material for sequencing was PBMCs or T cells enriched from blood (not recorded which). The DNA for the CDR3 is TGTGCCACCAGTGAGGAGGGACAGGGGAACTATGGCTACACCTTC. It encodes CATSEEGQGNYGYTF.